A single sample gave rise to the 15 T cell receptor beta chains below, sequenced in a study of blood T cells in healthy people across ages. Combining a sample-barcoded 5' primer with a J-beta primer mix, a second PCR ran for roughly 6 to 12 cycles. MiXCR, run by TCRdb on the 5' RACE reads, gives a single entry per CDR3 protein. The table has 1,100,000 or so distinct CDR3 sequences, more than 35% seen once. Sequenced sample: blood. The origin of the receptors is a woman aged 55-70 years in good health.

In DNA, the CDR3 is TGTGCCAGCGGGGACGGTTTTCTCGGTGAGCAGTTCTTC. Amino acids: CASGDGFLGEQFF. The rearrangement links TRBV9 to TRBJ2-1; the D gene could be TRBD1 or TRBD2 (5 bases each). This CDR3 has 13 amino acids. V was cut by 7 bases and J by 9 bases, with 17 bases left in between. Germline values: CDR1 SGDLS, CDR2 YYNGEE.

This chain connects TRBV7-9 to TRBJ2-1, with 9 positions matching TRBD2. V trimming: 5 bases; J trimming: 0 bases; junction bases outside the gene matches: 14. From germline, CDR1 is SEHNR and CDR2 FQNEAQ (reference sequence). This CDR3 is 19 amino acids long. This chain's CDR3 is CASSPLPLGAGGSYNEQFF. The CDR3 nucleotides are TGTGCCAGCAGCCCCCTCCCCCTAGGAGCGGGAGGCTCCTACAATGAGCAGTTCTTC.

This clonotype has just a few counts. The chain has TRBV7-9 and TRBJ2-7, with 8 bases that match TRBD1. The CDR3 loop spans 16 amino acids. The junction had 9 bases not matched to a gene; V was cut back by 5 bases and J by 0 bases. CDR1 is SEHNR and CDR2 is FQNEAQ in the germline V gene (reference sequence). CDR3: CASSATWTGSSYEQYF. CDR3 bases: TGTGCCAGCAGCGCGACCTGGACAGGGAGCTCCTACGAGCAGTACTTC.

The J gene is TRBJ2-7, the V gene TRBV27; tentatively, D is TRBD1 or TRBD2 (5 bases each). The J call may be incorrect, as the DNA end agrees better with TRBJ2-5. Germline CDR1 and CDR2: MNHEY and SMNVEV (reference sequence). This CDR3 is 16 amino acids long. This CDR3 reads CASSLTASAWGETQYF. DNA of the CDR3: TGTGCCAGCAGTTTAACGGCTTCAGCCTGGGGGGAGACCCAGTACTTC.

V is TRBV28 and J is TRBJ2-1; TRBD2 might be the D (5 bases). CDR1 and CDR2 from the germline V gene are MDHEN and SYDVKM. This CDR3 spans 15 amino acids. Deletions cut 8 bases from V and 6 bases from J, with 20 bases between. The CDR3 spells CASARRKEILNEQFF. CDR3 DNA: TGTGCCAGCGCCAGGAGGAAGGAAATCCTCAATGAGCAGTTCTTC.

This chain uses TRBV11-1 with TRBJ2-1, with 10 nucleotides matching TRBD2. V was pared by 0 bases and J by 9 bases, with 5 bases of the junction left unmatched. CDR1 and CDR2 from the germline V gene are SGHAT and FQDESV (reference sequence). CDR3 length: 15 amino acids. This chain's CDR3 is CASSLAGTSVVEQFF. DNA of the CDR3: TGTGCCAGCAGCTTAGCCGGGACTAGCGTTGTTGAGCAGTTCTTC.

CDR3 loop: CSVQTGQGQPQHF. The CDR3, as DNA: TGCAGCGTTCAAACAGGGCAGGGTCAGCCCCAGCATTTT. The chain joins TRBV29-1 to TRBJ1-5, with D perhaps matching TRBD1 (6 bases). This CDR3 is built from 13 residues. Germline values: CDR1 SQVTM, CDR2 ANQGSEA. V lost 5 bases and J lost 6, with 14 bases in between.

The chain joins TRBV28 to TRBJ2-7, with a tentative D call TRBD2 (6 bases). Trimming removed 3 bases from V and 2 bases from J, with 14 bases in between. Germline assignment: CDR1 MDHEN and CDR2 SYDVKM. The CDR3 is 15 amino acids. DNA of the CDR3: TGTGCCAGCAGTTTGGGGGGATATCCCGCCTACGAGCAGTACTTC. Protein product: CASSLGGYPAYEQYF.

On this clonotype: A much larger clone differs from this one at a single base, so this may be a read error. The chain couples TRBV20-1 to TRBJ2-1; D ambiguous. Germline V lookup: CDR1 DFQATT, CDR2 SNEGSKA (reference sequence). The CDR3 is 16 amino acids. Trimming shortened V by 2 bases and J by 1 base, and 15 bases separated the two germline ends. DNA for the CDR3: TGCAGTGCTAGAAAATCCGGGTCAGAGTCCTACAATGAGCAGTTCTTC. Translated, it gives CSARKSGSESYNEQFF.

V and J are TRBV18 and TRBJ2-3; D remains unclear. Germline CDR1 KGHSH, CDR2 LQKENI. This CDR3 has 15 amino acids. Trimming cost V 1 base and J 3 bases, with 11 bases left between them. CDR3 loop: CASSPLQAGTDTQYF. In nucleotides, the CDR3 is TGTGCCAGCTCACCACTCCAGGCAGGAACAGATACGCAGTATTTT.

The J gene is TRBJ1-2, the V gene TRBV27, with TRBD1 matching 7 bases. J lost 8 bases, V lost 4 bases, and 4 bases had no gene match. The CDR3 sequence is 12 residues long. Germline V gene data show CDR1 as MNHEY and CDR2 as SMNVEV (reference sequence). The CDR3 DNA is TGTGCCAGCAGTTCGAACAGGGGAGGCTACACCTTC. It translates to CASSSNRGGYTF.

The rearrangement joins TRBV6-6 to TRBJ2-3; the match to TRBD1 covers 8 bases. The CDR3 has 16 residues. CDR1 and CDR2 from the germline V gene are MNHNY and SVGAGI (reference sequence). V lost 2 bases and J lost 1; bases outside the gene matches: 5. CDR3 DNA: TGTGCCAGCAGTTACGGGGGACAGGTGGGCACAGATACGCAGTATTTT. Translated, it gives CASSYGGQVGTDTQYF.

V usage is TRBV11-2 and J usage is TRBJ1-2; the D is unclear. Trimming pared 0 bases from V and 2 bases from J, leaving 10 bases between. Germline CDR1 and CDR2: SGHAT and FQNNGV. The CDR3 covers 15 residues. CDR3 sequence reads: CASSLDAAENYGYTF. The CDR3 DNA follows: TGTGCCAGCAGCTTAGACGCGGCAGAGAACTATGGCTACACCTTC.

This clonotype appeared a few times. V usage is TRBV3-1 and J usage is TRBJ2-1; D unclear. Trimming removed 0 bases at V and 0 bases at J, with 6 bases between. CDR3 length equals 15 residues. Looked up from germline, CDR1 is LGHDT and CDR2 is YNNKEL (reference sequence). This CDR3 reads CASSQEHSSYNEQFF. CDR3 sequence (DNA): TGTGCCAGCAGCCAAGAACATAGCTCCTACAATGAGCAGTTCTTC.

This chain uses TRBV29-1 with TRBJ2-7; D is uncertain. This CDR3 has 14 amino acids. Between the trimmed V and J ends, which lost 7 bases and 7 bases, there was a span of 23 bases. In germline, CDR1 is SQVTM, CDR2 ANQGSEA. The CDR3 region is CSAAWNQLAGEQYF. CDR3 bases: TGCAGCGCCGCCTGGAACCAATTGGCTGGTGAGCAGTACTTC.